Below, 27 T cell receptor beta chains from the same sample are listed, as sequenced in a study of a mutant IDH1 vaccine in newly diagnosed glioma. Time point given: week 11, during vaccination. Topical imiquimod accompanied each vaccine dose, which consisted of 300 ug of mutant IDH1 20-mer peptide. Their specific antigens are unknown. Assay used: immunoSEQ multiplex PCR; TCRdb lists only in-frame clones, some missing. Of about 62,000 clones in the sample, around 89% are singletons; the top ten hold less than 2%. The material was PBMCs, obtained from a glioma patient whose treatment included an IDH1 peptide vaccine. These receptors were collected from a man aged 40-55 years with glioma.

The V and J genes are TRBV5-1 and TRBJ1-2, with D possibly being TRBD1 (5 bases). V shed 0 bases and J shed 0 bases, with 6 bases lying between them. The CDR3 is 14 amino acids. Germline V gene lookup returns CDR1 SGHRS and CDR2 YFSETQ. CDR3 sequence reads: CASSLDRSNYGYTF. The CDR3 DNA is TGCGCCAGCAGCTTGGACAGGTCTAACTATGGCTACACCTTC. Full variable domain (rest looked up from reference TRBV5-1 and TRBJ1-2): KAGVTQTPRYLIKTRGQQVTLSCSPISGHRSVSWYQQTPGQGLQFLFEYFSETQRNKGNFPGRFSGRQFSNSRSEMNVSTLELGDSALYLCASSLDRSNYGYTFGSGTRLTVV.

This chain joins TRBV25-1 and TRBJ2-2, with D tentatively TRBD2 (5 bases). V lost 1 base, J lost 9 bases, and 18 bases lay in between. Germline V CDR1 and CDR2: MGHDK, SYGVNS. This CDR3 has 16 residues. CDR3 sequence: CASSESGGLGIRELFF. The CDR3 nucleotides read TGTGCCAGCAGTGAATCGGGCGGGCTGGGGATCCGGGAGCTGTTTTTT.

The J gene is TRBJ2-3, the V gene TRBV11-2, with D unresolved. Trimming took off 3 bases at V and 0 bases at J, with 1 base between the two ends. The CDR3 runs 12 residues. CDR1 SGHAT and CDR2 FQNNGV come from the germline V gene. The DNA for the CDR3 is TGTGCCAGCAGCTTGAGCACAGATACGCAGTATTTT. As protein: CASSLSTDTQYF.

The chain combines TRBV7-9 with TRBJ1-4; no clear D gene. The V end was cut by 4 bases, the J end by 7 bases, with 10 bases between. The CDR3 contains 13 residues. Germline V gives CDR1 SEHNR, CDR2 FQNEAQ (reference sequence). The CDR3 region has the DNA TGTGCCAGCAGCTCAAGCCCGAGTGAAAAACTGTTTTTT. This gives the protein CASSSSPSEKLFF. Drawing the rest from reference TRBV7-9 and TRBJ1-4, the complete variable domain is DTGVSQNPRHKITKRGQNVTFRCDPISEHNRLYWYRQTLGQGPEFLTYFQNEAQLEKSRLLSDRFSAERPKGSFSTLEIQRTEQGDSAMYLCASSSSPSEKLFFGSGTQLSVL.

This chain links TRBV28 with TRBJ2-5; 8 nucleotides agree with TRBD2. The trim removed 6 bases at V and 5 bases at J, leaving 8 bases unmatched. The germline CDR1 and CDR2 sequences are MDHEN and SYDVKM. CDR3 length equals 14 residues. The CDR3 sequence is CASRTGGERETQYF. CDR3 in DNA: TGTGCCAGCAGGACGGGGGGGGAAAGGGAGACCCAGTACTTC.

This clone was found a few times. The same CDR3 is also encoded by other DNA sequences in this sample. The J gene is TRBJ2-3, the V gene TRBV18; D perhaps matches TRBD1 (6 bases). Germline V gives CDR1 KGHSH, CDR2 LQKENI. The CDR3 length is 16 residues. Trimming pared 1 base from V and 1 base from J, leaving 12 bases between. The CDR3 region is CASSPRAGAGTDTQYF. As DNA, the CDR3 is TGTGCCAGCTCACCACGGGCAGGGGCCGGCACAGATACGCAGTATTTT.

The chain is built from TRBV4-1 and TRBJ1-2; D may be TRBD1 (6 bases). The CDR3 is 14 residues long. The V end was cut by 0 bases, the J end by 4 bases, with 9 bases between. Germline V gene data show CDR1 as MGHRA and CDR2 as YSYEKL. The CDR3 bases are TGCGCCAGCAGCCAAGATCGGGGGCCCTATGGCTACACCTTC. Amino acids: CASSQDRGPYGYTF.

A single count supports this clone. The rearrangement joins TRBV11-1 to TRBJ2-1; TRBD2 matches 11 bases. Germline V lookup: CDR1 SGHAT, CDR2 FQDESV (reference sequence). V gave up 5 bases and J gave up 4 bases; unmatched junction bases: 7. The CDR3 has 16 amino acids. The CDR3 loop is CASSGDGLAGYNEQFF. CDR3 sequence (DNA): TGTGCCAGCAGCGGGGACGGACTAGCGGGTTACAATGAGCAGTTCTTC.

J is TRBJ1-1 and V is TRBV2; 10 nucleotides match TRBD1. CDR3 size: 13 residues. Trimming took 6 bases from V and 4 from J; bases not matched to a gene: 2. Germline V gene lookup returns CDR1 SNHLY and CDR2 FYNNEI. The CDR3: CASRTGGLTEAFF. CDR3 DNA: TGTGCCAGCAGGACAGGGGGCCTCACTGAAGCTTTCTTT.

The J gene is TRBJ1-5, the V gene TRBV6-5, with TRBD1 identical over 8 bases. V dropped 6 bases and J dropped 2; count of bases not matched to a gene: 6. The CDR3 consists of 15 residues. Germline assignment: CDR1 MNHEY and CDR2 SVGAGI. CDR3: CASRQGVRGNQPQHF. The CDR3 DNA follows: TGTGCCAGCAGACAGGGGGTAAGAGGCAATCAGCCCCAGCATTTT.

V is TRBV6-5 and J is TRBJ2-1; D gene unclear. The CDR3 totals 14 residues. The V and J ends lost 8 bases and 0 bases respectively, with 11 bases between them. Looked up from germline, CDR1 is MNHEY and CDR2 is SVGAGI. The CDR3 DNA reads TGTGCCAGCTTTAGGTCTAGCTCCTACAATGAGCAGTTCTTC. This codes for CASFRSSSYNEQFF.

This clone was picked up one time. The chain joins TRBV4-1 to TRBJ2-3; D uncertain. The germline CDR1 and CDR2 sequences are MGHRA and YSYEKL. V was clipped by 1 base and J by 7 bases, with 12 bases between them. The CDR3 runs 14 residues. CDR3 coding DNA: TGCGCCAGCAGCCAAGGGTTGGAACGGAATACGCAGTATTTT. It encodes CASSQGLERNTQYF.

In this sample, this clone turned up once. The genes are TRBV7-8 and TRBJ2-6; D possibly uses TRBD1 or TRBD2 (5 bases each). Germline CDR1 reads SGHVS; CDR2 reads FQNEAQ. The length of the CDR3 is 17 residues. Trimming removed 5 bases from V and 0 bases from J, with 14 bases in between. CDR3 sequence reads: CASSQRDDNSGANVLTF. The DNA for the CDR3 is TGTGCCAGCAGCCAAAGGGACGACAACTCTGGGGCCAACGTCCTGACTTTC.

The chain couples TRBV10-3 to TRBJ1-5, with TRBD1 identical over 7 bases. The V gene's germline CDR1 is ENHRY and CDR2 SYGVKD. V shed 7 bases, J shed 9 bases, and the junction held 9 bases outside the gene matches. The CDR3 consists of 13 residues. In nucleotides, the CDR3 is TGTGCCATCACTAACGACAGGGAGCGGCCCCAGCATTTT. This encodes CAITNDRERPQHF.

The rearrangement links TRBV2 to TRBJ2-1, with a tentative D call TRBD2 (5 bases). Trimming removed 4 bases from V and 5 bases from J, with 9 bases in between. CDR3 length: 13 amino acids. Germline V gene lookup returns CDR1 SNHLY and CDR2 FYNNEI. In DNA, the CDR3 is TGTGCCAGCAGTGGTGCGGGTCACAATGAGCAGTTCTTC. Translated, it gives CASSGAGHNEQFF.

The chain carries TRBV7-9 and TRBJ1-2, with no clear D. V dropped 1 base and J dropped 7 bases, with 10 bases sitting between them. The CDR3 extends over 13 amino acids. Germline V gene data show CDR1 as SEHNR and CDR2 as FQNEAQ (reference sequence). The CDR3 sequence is CASSLEGGGGYTF. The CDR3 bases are TGTGCCAGCAGCTTAGAGGGTGGAGGTGGCTACACCTTC.

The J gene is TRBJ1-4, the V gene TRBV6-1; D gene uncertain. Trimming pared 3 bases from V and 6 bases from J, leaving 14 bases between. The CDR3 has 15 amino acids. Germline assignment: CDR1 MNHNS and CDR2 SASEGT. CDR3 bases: TGTGCCAGCAGTGATTGGGGAAGGGAAGATGAAAAACTGTTTTTT. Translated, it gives CASSDWGREDEKLFF.

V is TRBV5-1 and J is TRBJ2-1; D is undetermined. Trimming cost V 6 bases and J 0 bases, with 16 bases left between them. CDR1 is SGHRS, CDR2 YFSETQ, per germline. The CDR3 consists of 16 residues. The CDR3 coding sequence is TGCGCCAGCATCCCCGCCCCACATAGCTCCTACAATGAGCAGTTCTTC. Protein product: CASIPAPHSSYNEQFF.

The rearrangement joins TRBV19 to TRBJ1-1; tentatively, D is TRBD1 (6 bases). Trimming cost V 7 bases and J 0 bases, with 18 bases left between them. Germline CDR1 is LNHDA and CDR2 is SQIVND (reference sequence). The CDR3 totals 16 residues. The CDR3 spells CASISRQASLNTEAFF. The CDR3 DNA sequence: TGTGCCAGTATCTCGAGACAGGCCTCGCTGAACACTGAAGCTTTCTTT.

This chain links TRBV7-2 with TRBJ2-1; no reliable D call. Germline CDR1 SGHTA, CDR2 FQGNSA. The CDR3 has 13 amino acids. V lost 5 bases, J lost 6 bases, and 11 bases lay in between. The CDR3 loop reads CASSPFPSNEQFF. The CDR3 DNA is TGTGCCAGCAGCCCGTTCCCTAGCAATGAGCAGTTCTTC.

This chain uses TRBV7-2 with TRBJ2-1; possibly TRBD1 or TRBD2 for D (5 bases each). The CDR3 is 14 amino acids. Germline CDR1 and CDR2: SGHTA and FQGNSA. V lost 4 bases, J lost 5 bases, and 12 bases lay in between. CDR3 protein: CASSSKGPNNEQFF. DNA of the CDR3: TGTGCCAGCAGCTCCAAGGGACCAAACAATGAGCAGTTCTTC.

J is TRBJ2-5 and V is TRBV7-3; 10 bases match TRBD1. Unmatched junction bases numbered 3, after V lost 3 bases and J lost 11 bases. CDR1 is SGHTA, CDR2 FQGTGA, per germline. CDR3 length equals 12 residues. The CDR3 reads CASSLTGGPQYF. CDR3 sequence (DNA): TGTGCCAGCAGCTTGACAGGGGGCCCTCAGTACTTC.

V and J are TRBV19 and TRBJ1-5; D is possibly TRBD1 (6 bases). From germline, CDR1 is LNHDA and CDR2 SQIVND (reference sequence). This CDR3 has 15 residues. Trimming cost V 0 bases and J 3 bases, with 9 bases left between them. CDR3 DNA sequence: TGTGCCAGTAGTATAGATACAGGGACCAATCAGCCCCAGCATTTT. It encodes CASSIDTGTNQPQHF.

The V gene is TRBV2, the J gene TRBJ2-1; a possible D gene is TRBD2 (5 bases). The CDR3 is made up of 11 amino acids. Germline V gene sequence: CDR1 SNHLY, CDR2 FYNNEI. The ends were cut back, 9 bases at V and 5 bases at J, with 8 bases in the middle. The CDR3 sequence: CASSRDNEQFF. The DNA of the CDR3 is TGTGCCAGTTCGCGGGACAATGAGCAGTTCTTC.

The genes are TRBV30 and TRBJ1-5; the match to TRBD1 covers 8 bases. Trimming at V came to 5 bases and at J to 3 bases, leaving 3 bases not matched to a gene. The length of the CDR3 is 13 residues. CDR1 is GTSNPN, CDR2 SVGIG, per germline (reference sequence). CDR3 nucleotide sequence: TGTGCCTGGTCGGACAGGGTCAATCAGCCCCAGCATTTT. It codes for CAWSDRVNQPQHF. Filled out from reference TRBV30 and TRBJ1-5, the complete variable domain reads SQTIHQWPATLVQPVGSPLSLECTVEGTSNPNLYWYRQAAGRGLQLLFYSVGIGQISSEVPQNLSASRPQDRQFILSSKKLLLSDSGFYLCAWSDRVNQPQHFGDGTRLSIL.

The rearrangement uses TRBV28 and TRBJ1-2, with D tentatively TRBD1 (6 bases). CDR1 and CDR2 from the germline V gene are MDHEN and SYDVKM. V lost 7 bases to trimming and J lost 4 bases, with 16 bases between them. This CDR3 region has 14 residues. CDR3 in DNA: TGTGCCAGCATGGGGGGGACAACTTTCTATGGCTACACCTTC. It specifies CASMGGTTFYGYTF.

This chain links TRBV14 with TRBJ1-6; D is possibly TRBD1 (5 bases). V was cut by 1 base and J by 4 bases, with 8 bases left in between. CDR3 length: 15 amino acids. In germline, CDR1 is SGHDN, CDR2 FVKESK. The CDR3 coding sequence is TGTGCCAGCAGCCAAGGGGGCAGTTATAATTCACCCCTCCACTTT. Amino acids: CASSQGGSYNSPLHF.